This entry lists 12 T cell receptor beta chains sequenced from one sample in a study of blood T cell repertoires in COVID-19. TCRdb's copy holds only in-frame clones and misses some; the assay was immunoSEQ multiplex PCR. This repertoire shows approximately 26,000 clones, over 85% found once; its top ten account for around 2.7%. Sequences were obtained from peripheral blood. These receptors came from a human donor in a cohort sampled during active COVID-19.

A few counts support this clone. The chain links TRBV29-1 to TRBJ2-2; 9 bases agree with TRBD2. The germline V gene encodes CDR1 SQVTM and CDR2 ANQGSEA. The J segment lost 3 bases and the V segment lost 6 bases, leaving 2 bases of the junction unmatched. CDR3 size: 13 residues. The CDR3 nucleotides read TGCAGCGTCGTAGCGGGGGACACCGGGGAGCTGTTTTTT. It translates to CSVVAGDTGELFF.

The V gene is TRBV7-3, the J gene TRBJ2-1; TRBD2 matches at 8 bases. Germline trimming cut 3 bases from V and 4 bases from J; bases unmatched to any gene: 5. Germline values: CDR1 SGHTA, CDR2 FQGTGA. This CDR3 region has 15 residues. CDR3 loop: CASSFSSGSYNEQFF. The CDR3 DNA is TGTGCCAGCAGCTTCTCCAGCGGGAGTTACAATGAGCAGTTCTTC.

This sequence joins TRBV28 and TRBJ2-1; 16 nucleotides agree with TRBD2. The V segment lost 8 bases and the J segment 4 bases; nucleotides outside the gene matches: 17. Germline CDR1 is MDHEN and CDR2 is SYDVKM. The CDR3 runs to 20 residues. DNA for the CDR3: TGTGCCAGCCCACCAGGGTTGGGACTAGCGGGAGGGCGGTTATACAATGAGCAGTTCTTC. This sequence encodes CASPPGLGLAGGRLYNEQFF.

The CDR3 region is CASSLAGAGGADTQYF. The CDR3 nucleotides are TGCGCCAGCAGCTTGGCCGGAGCGGGAGGGGCAGATACGCAGTATTTT. The gene calls are TRBV5-1 and TRBJ2-3; 10 bases line up with TRBD2. The V and J ends lost 0 bases and 4 bases, in that order; junction bases with no gene match: 5. The CDR3 is 16 residues long. Germline V gene data show CDR1 as SGHRS and CDR2 as YFSETQ.

V is TRBV3-1 (or the pseudogene TRBV3-2) and J is TRBJ2-7, with 14 bases matching TRBD2. The V gene end was trimmed by 4 bases and the J gene end by 5 bases; junction bases not matched to a gene: 10. This CDR3 is built from 17 residues. The germline V gene encodes CDR1 LGHDT and CDR2 YNNKEL (reference sequence). The CDR3 DNA reads as TGTGCCAGCAGCCCCCGGTGGGGACTAGCGGGAGATAACGAGCAGTACTTC. This translates into CASSPRWGLAGDNEQYF.

The chain combines TRBV28 with TRBJ2-3, with D possibly TRBD2 on 5 matching bases. Trimming shortened V by 3 bases and J by 0 bases, and 19 bases separated the two germline ends. The germline V gene encodes CDR1 MDHEN and CDR2 SYDVKM. This CDR3 has 18 residues. In nucleotides, the CDR3 is TGTGCCAGCAGTTTCTCAAACGGACTGGGATCTAGCACAGATACGCAGTATTTT. Amino acid sequence: CASSFSNGLGSSTDTQYF.

The gene calls are TRBV5-1 and TRBJ2-3; the D is unclear. The CDR3 has 15 amino acids. Germline V gives CDR1 SGHRS, CDR2 YFSETQ. The germline V and J ends were trimmed by 1 base and 2 bases, with 11 bases remaining between them. CDR3 loop: CASSLNSLNTDTQYF. In DNA, the CDR3 is TGCGCCAGCAGCTTGAACAGCCTAAACACAGATACGCAGTATTTT.

V gene TRBV4-2 combines with J gene TRBJ2-3, with 7 nucleotides matching TRBD2. The CDR3 is 16 amino acids. Germline CDR1 LGHNA, CDR2 YNFKEQ. With 1 base clipped from V and 2 bases from J, the junction kept 6 bases outside the gene matches. The CDR3 DNA reads as TGTGCCAGCAGCCAAGTAGGGAGGGTTTCCACAGATACGCAGTATTTT. Translated, it gives CASSQVGRVSTDTQYF.

The chain combines TRBV6-5 with TRBJ2-7, with TRBD1 as a possible D gene (5 bases). The CDR3 loop spans 13 amino acids. V lost 0 bases and J lost 4, with 7 bases in between. The V gene's germline CDR1 is MNHEY and CDR2 SVGAGI. CDR3: CASSYSTAYEQYF. The CDR3 region has the DNA TGTGCCAGCAGTTACTCGACAGCTTACGAGCAGTACTTC.

V usage is TRBV19 and J usage is TRBJ1-2; the D is unclear. The germline CDR1 and CDR2 sequences are LNHDA and SQIVND (reference sequence). Trimming cost V 3 bases and J 4 bases, with 9 bases left between them. The CDR3 is 13 residues long. CDR3 sequence (DNA): TGTGCCAGTAGTATGTCGGCGGTCTATGGCTACACCTTC. It encodes CASSMSAVYGYTF. Full variable domain (rest looked up from reference TRBV19 and TRBJ1-2): DGGITQSPKYLFRKEGQNVTLSCEQNLNHDAMYWYRQDPGQGLRLIYYSQIVNDFQKGDIAEGYSVSREKKESFPLTVTSAQKNPTAFYLCASSMSAVYGYTFGSGTRLTVV.

This clone was recorded only once. V usage is TRBV28 and J usage is TRBJ1-4; maybe TRBD1 (6 bases). There are 13 residues in the CDR3. In germline, CDR1 is MDHEN, CDR2 SYDVKM. Between the trimmed V and J ends, which lost 6 bases and 10 bases, there was a span of 15 bases. CDR3 bases: TGTGCCAGCAGCCCTATGACAGGCCGAAAACTGTTTTTT. Translating gives CASSPMTGRKLFF.

The rearrangement uses TRBV3-1 (or the pseudogene TRBV3-2) and TRBJ1-1, with D possibly matching TRBD1 (6 bases). V was pared by 4 bases and J by 1 base, with 22 bases between. The V gene's germline CDR1 is LGHDT and CDR2 YNNKEL (reference sequence). The CDR3 extends over 18 amino acids. The CDR3 sequence: CASSRRGGTGTQNTEAFF. The CDR3 DNA follows: TGTGCCAGCAGCCGACGGGGGGGAACCGGGACACAGAACACTGAAGCTTTCTTT.